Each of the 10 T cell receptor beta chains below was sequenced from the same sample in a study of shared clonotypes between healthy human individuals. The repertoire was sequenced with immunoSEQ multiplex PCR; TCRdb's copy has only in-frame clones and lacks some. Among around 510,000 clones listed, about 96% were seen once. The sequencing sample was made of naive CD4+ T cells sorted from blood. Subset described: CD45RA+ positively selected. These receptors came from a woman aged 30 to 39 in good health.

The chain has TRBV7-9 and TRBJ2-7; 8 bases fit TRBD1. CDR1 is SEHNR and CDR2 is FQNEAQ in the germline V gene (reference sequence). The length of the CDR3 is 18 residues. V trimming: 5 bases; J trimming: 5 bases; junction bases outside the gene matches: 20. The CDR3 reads CASSLSDRGNGSPHEQYF. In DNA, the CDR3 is TGTGCCAGCAGCCTCTCCGACAGGGGAAACGGGAGCCCCCACGAGCAGTACTTC.

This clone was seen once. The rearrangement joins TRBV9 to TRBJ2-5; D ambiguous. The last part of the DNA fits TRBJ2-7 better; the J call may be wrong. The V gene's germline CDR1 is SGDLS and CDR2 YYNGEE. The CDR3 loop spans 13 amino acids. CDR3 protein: CASSVEARYEQYF. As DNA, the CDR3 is TGTGCCAGCAGCGTAGAAGCCCGCTACGAGCAGTACTTC.

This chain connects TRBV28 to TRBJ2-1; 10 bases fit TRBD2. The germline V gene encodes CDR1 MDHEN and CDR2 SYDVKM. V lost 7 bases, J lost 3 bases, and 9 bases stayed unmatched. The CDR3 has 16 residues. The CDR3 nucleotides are TGTGCCAGCACCCTCGCCGGGACTAGCGACTACAATGAGCAGTTCTTC. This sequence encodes CASTLAGTSDYNEQFF.

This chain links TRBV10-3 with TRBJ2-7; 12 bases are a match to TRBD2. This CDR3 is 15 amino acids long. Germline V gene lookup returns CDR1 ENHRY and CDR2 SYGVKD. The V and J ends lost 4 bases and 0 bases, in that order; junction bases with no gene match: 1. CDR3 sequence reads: CAISAGLAGSYEQYF. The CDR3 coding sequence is TGTGCCATCAGTGCGGGACTAGCGGGCTCCTACGAGCAGTACTTC.

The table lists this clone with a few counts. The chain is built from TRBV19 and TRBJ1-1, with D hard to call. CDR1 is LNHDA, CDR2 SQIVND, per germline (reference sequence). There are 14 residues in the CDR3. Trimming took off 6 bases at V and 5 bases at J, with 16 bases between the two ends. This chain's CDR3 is CASSAAAGETEAFF. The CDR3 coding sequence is TGTGCCAGTAGCGCCGCGGCTGGGGAAACTGAAGCTTTCTTT. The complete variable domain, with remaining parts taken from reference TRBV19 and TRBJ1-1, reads DGGITQSPKYLFRKEGQNVTLSCEQNLNHDAMYWYRQDPGQGLRLIYYSQIVNDFQKGDIAEGYSVSREKKESFPLTVTSAQKNPTAFYLCASSAAAGETEAFFGQGTRLTVV.

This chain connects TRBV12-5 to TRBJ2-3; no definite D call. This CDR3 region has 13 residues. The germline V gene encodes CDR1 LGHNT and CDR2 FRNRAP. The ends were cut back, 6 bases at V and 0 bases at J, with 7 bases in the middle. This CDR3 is CASGNSSTDTQYF. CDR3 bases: TGTGCTAGTGGCAATTCGAGCACAGATACGCAGTATTTT.

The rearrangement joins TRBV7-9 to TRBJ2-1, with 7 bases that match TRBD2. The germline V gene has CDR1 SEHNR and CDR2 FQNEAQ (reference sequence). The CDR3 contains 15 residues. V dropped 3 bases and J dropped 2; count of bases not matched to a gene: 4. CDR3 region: CASSFSGGPYNEQFF. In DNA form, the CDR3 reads TGTGCCAGCAGCTTCTCGGGAGGCCCCTACAATGAGCAGTTCTTC.

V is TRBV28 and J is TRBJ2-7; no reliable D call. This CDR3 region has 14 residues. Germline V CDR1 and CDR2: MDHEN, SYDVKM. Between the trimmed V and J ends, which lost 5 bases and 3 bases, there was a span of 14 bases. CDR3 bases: TGTGCCAGCAGTGTACCCGGGCCTATCTACGAGCAGTACTTC. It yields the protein CASSVPGPIYEQYF.

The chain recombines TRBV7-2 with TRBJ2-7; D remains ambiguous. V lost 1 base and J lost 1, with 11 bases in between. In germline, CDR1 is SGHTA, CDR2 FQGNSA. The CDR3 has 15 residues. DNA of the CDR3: TGTGCCAGCAGCTTAGACCCACAAGAATCCTACGAGCAGTACTTC. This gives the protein CASSLDPQESYEQYF.

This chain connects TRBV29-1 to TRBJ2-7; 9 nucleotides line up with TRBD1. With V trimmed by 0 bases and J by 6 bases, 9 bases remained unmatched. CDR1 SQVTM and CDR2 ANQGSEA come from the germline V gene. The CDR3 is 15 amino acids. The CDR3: CSVEEVGTGFVEQYF. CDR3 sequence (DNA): TGCAGCGTTGAAGAAGTTGGGACAGGGTTCGTCGAGCAGTACTTC.